The next 19 T cell receptor beta chains were all read from a single sample in a study of blood T cell repertoires in COVID-19. Some clones are missing from TCRdb's copy, which holds only in-frame ones; the method was immunoSEQ multiplex PCR. The table shows approximately 180,000 clones, with around 85% occurring only once. The specimen sequenced was PBMCs or T cells enriched from blood (not recorded which). The receptors come from a man aged 40-49 years who had recovered from COVID-19.

CDR3 protein: CATSSINQPQHF. CDR3 nucleotides: TGTGCCACCAGTTCTATAAATCAGCCCCAGCATTTT. V is TRBV15 and J is TRBJ1-5; no definite D call. CDR3 length equals 12 residues. The V gene's germline CDR1 is LNHNV and CDR2 YYDKDF (reference sequence). The V end lost 6 bases, the J end lost 4 bases, and 7 bases lay between the germline ends.

The chain recombines TRBV10-3 with TRBJ2-1; 10 bases match TRBD2. V shed 7 bases, J shed 6 bases, and the junction held 9 bases outside the gene matches. Per the germline V gene, CDR1 is ENHRY and CDR2 is SYGVKD. This CDR3 contains 15 residues. The CDR3 DNA is TGTGCCATCAAATGGGGGCTAGCGGGAGCCAATGAGCAGTTCTTC. Its translation is CAIKWGLAGANEQFF.

The DNA for the CDR3 is TGCGCCAGCAGCCCCTCGGGTCAAACCGGGGAGCTGTTTTTT. Translation gives CASSPSGQTGELFF. V usage is TRBV5-1 and J usage is TRBJ2-2, with D unclear. Germline V gene lookup returns CDR1 SGHRS and CDR2 YFSETQ. This CDR3 is 14 amino acids long. V lost 4 bases, J lost 5 bases, and 12 bases lay in between. Filled out from reference TRBV5-1 and TRBJ2-2, the complete variable domain reads KAGVTQTPRYLIKTRGQQVTLSCSPISGHRSVSWYQQTPGQGLQFLFEYFSETQRNKGNFPGRFSGRQFSNSRSEMNVSTLELGDSALYLCASSPSGQTGELFFGEGSRLTVL.

The rearrangement links TRBV7-6 to TRBJ1-5; D is unresolved. Germline V gene sequence: CDR1 SGHVS, CDR2 FNYEAQ. Deletions cut 1 base from V and 6 bases from J, with 7 bases between. The CDR3 contains 13 residues. The CDR3 spells CASSLVIGQPQHF. CDR3 nucleotides: TGTGCCAGCAGCTTAGTCATCGGTCAGCCCCAGCATTTT. The variable domain in full, with the rest retrieved from reference TRBV7-6 and TRBJ1-5, is GAGVSQSPRYKVTKRGQDVALRCDPISGHVSLYWYRQALGQGPEFLTYFNYEAQQDKSGLPNDRFSAERPEGSISTLTIQRTEQRDSAMYRCASSLVIGQPQHFGDGTRLSIL.

The chain joins TRBV2 to TRBJ2-1; no clear D gene. CDR1 is SNHLY, CDR2 FYNNEI, per germline. The length of the CDR3 is 15 residues. The ends were cut back, 4 bases at V and 0 bases at J, with 10 bases in the middle. The CDR3 here is CASSGVRVSYNEQFF. CDR3 in DNA: TGTGCCAGCAGTGGAGTACGGGTCTCCTACAATGAGCAGTTCTTC.

A few counts support this clone. This chain uses TRBV10-2 with TRBJ2-1; TRBD2 matches at 8 bases. This CDR3 contains 17 residues. Germline V lookup: CDR1 WSHSY, CDR2 SAAADI. Losses at the gene ends were 4 bases for V and 0 bases for J; bases not matched to a gene: 8. The DNA of the CDR3 is TGCGCCAGCAGTGGCACTAGCGGCCCCAGCTCCTACAATGAGCAGTTCTTC. It translates to CASSGTSGPSSYNEQFF.

The chain has TRBV19 and TRBJ1-1; 7 bases map to TRBD1. The CDR3 is 17 amino acids. CDR1 and CDR2 from the germline V gene are LNHDA and SQIVND (reference sequence). Germline trimming cut 1 base from V and 0 bases from J; bases unmatched to any gene: 8. The CDR3 spells CASSIGSGQGVNTEAFF. The CDR3 DNA follows: TGTGCCAGTAGTATAGGCTCAGGTCAGGGGGTGAACACTGAAGCTTTCTTT.

The chain employs TRBV30 and TRBJ1-5; 7 bases map to TRBD1. CDR3 size: 13 residues. CDR1 GTSNPN and CDR2 SVGIG come from the germline V gene (reference sequence). The V segment lost 4 bases and the J segment 3 bases; nucleotides outside the gene matches: 3. CDR3 residues: CAWNGQANQPQHF. CDR3 sequence (DNA): TGTGCCTGGAACGGACAGGCCAATCAGCCCCAGCATTTT.

This chain connects TRBV6-1 to TRBJ1-1; 7 bases are shared with TRBD1. The CDR3 runs to 14 residues. Germline-derived CDR1 and CDR2 are MNHNS and SASEGT. J lost 5 bases, V lost 5 bases, and 8 bases had no gene match. The CDR3 protein is CASSRDRGVTEAFF. The CDR3 DNA sequence: TGTGCCAGCAGTCGGGACAGAGGAGTGACTGAAGCTTTCTTT.

This clone has just one count. This chain joins TRBV30 and TRBJ1-4; 7 nucleotides align to TRBD1. The CDR3 consists of 14 residues. CDR1 and CDR2 (germline): GTSNPN, SVGIG (reference sequence). Trimming took 2 bases from V and 6 from J; bases not matched to a gene: 6. This CDR3 is CAWSTDRDDEKLFF. CDR3 DNA sequence: TGTGCCTGGAGTACCGACAGGGACGATGAAAAACTGTTTTTT.

The rearrangement links TRBV6-4 to TRBJ2-3; 9 bases align to TRBD2. Germline loops: CDR1 MRHNA, CDR2 SNTAGT. The CDR3 contains 14 residues. The J segment lost 1 base and the V segment lost 4 bases, leaving 0 bases of the junction unmatched. In nucleotides, the CDR3 is TGTGCCAGCAGTGGGACTAGCGGCACAGATACGCAGTATTTT. Amino acids: CASSGTSGTDTQYF.

This clone was counted between two and nine times. V usage is TRBV5-4 and J usage is TRBJ1-1; D might be TRBD1 (5 bases). Germline loops: CDR1 SGHNT, CDR2 YYREEE (reference sequence). The CDR3 sequence is 14 residues long. Trimming removed 4 bases from V and 6 bases from J, with 16 bases in between. CDR3 sequence (DNA): TGTGCCAGCAGCCCCGGTGGGGCCGGACCTGAAGCTTTCTTT. This encodes CASSPGGAGPEAFF. The variable domain in full, completed from reference TRBV5-4 and TRBJ1-1, reads ETGVTQSPTHLIKTRGQQVTLRCSSQSGHNTVSWYQQALGQGPQFIFQYYREEENGRGNFPPRFSGLQFPNYSSELNVNALELDDSALYLCASSPGGAGPEAFFGQGTRLTVV.

This clone was observed once. The chain employs TRBV7-2 and TRBJ2-7; D call uncertain. Germline CDR1 reads SGHTA; CDR2 reads FQGNSA. The CDR3 runs 13 residues. Trimming stripped 5 bases from V and 7 bases from J, with 15 bases between. The CDR3: CASSNYAGMEQYF. CDR3 sequence (DNA): TGTGCCAGCAGCAACTACGCCGGCATGGAGCAGTACTTC.

This clone was recorded once. The J gene is TRBJ2-1, the V gene TRBV6-1; D might be TRBD2 (6 bases). This CDR3 contains 12 residues. Germline V CDR1 and CDR2: MNHNS, SASEGT. V gave up 0 bases and J gave up 16 bases, with 13 bases separating them. In nucleotides, the CDR3 is TGTGCCAGCAGTGAAGCGGTAACTAGCCTATTCTTC. It encodes CASSEAVTSLFF.

The chain combines TRBV11-2 with TRBJ2-5, with a tentative D call TRBD1 (5 bases). Trimming cost V 1 base and J 3 bases, with 12 bases left between them. Germline V lookup: CDR1 SGHAT, CDR2 FQNNGV. This CDR3 has 15 amino acids. The CDR3 DNA is TGTGCCAGCAGCTTAGCATCAGGGCTGAAAGAGACCCAGTACTTC. This codes for CASSLASGLKETQYF. Together with reference TRBV11-2 and TRBJ2-5, the CDR3 gives the full variable domain: EAGVAQSPRYKIIEKRQSVAFWCNPISGHATLYWYQQILGQGPKLLIQFQNNGVVDDSQLPKDRFSAERLKGVDSTLKIQPAKLEDSAVYLCASSLASGLKETQYFGPGTRLLVL.

V is TRBV30 and J is TRBJ1-3, with 8 bases aligning to TRBD1. Germline CDR1 is GTSNPN and CDR2 is SVGIG (reference sequence). J was trimmed by 0 bases and V by 1 base; bases with no gene match: 5. This CDR3 contains 16 residues. The CDR3 DNA is TGTGCCTGGAGTGCCATGACAGGGGACTCTGGAAACACCATATATTTT. Translation: CAWSAMTGDSGNTIYF.

The V gene is TRBV6-5, the J gene TRBJ2-5, with a weak D call TRBD1 (5 bases). Germline V gene lookup returns CDR1 MNHEY and CDR2 SVGAGI. The CDR3 contains 13 residues. Trimming removed 4 bases at V and 5 bases at J, with 11 bases between. The CDR3 DNA sequence: TGTGCCAGCAGTTCAGGGTTCTCGGAGACCCAGTACTTC. Translating gives CASSSGFSETQYF.

The chain joins TRBV28 to TRBJ1-1; maybe TRBD1 (6 bases). V was trimmed by 3 bases and J by 3 bases, leaving 11 bases between them. The CDR3 consists of 14 residues. Germline V gene data show CDR1 as MDHEN and CDR2 as SYDVKM. The DNA for the CDR3 is TGTGCCAGCAGTTTCTCGACAGGATACACTGAAGCTTTCTTT. Amino acids: CASSFSTGYTEAFF.

This clone was found once. The chain carries TRBV2 and TRBJ2-4; possibly TRBD2 for D (5 bases). The ends were cut back, 7 bases at V and 10 bases at J, with 17 bases in the middle. The CDR3 consists of 13 residues. The germline gives CDR1 SNHLY, CDR2 FYNNEI. The DNA of the CDR3 is TGTGCCAGCACCTTTCTGAGGGTTGGGATTCAGTACTTC. Its protein product is CASTFLRVGIQYF.